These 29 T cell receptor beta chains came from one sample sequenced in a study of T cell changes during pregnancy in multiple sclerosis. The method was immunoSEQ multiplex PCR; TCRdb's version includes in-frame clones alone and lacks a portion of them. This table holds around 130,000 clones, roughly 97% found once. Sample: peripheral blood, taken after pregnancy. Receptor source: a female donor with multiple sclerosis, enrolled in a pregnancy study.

CDR3 loop: CASSLGVGPGGYTF. The CDR3 DNA sequence: TGTGCCAGCAGCTTAGGAGTGGGGCCAGGCGGCTACACCTTC. V and J are TRBV7-2 and TRBJ1-2; possibly TRBD1 for D (5 bases). The CDR3 is 14 residues long. The germline V and J ends were trimmed by 1 base and 8 bases, with 14 bases remaining between them. Per germline, CDR1 SGHTA and CDR2 FQGNSA.

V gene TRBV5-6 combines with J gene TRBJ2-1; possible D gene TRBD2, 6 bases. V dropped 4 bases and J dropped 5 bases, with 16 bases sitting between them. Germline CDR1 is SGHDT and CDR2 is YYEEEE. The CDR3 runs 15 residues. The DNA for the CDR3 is TGTGCCAGCAGCACTTTTTGGGCGGGGAACAATGAGCAGTTCTTC. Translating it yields CASSTFWAGNNEQFF.

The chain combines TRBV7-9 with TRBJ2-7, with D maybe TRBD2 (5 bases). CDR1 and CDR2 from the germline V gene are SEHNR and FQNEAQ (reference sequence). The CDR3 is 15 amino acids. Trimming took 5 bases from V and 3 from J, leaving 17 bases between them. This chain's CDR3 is CASSPLPSADYEQYF. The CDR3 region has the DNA TGTGCCAGCAGCCCCCTCCCCTCAGCGGACTACGAGCAGTACTTC.

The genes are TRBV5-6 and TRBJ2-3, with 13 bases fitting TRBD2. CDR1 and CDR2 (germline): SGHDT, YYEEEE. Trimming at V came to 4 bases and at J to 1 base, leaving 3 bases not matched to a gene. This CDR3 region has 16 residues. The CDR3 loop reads CASSTGLAGRTDTQYF. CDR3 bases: TGTGCCAGCAGCACGGGACTAGCGGGGCGCACAGATACGCAGTATTTT.

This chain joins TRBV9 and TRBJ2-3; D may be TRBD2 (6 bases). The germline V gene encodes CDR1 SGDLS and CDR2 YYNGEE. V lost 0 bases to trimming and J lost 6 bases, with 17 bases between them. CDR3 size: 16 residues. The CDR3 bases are TGTGCCAGCAGCGTAGGTGCAGGCCCTGGAGGGGATACGCAGTATTTT. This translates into CASSVGAGPGGDTQYF.

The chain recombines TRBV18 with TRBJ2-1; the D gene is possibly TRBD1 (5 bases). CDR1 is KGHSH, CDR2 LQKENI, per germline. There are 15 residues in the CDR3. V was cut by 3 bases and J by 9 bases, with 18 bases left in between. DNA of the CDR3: TGTGCCAGCTCACCCTCGTTAGGGGCCCAGGGTGAGCAGTTCTTC. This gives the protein CASSPSLGAQGEQFF. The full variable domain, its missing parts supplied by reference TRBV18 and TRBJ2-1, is NAGVMQNPRHLVRRRGQEARLRCSPMKGHSHVYWYRQLPEEGLKFMVYLQKENIIDESGMPKERFSAEFPKEGPSILRIQQVVRGDSAAYFCASSPSLGAQGEQFFGPGTRLTVL.

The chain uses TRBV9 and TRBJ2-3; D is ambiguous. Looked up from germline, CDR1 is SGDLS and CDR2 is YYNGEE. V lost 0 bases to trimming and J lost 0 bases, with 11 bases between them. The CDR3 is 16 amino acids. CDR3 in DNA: TGTGCCAGCAGCGTAGGAGATACCTCTAGCACAGATACGCAGTATTTT. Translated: CASSVGDTSSTDTQYF.

The CDR3: CASSIAFGDRASYGYTF. The CDR3 nucleotides are TGTGCCAGTAGTATAGCTTTCGGAGATCGTGCTTCCTATGGCTACACCTTC. The chain uses TRBV19 and TRBJ1-2; D is ambiguous. The CDR3 is 17 amino acids. Germline V lookup: CDR1 LNHDA, CDR2 SQIVND (reference sequence). Trimming cost V 1 base and J 4 bases, with 19 bases left between them.

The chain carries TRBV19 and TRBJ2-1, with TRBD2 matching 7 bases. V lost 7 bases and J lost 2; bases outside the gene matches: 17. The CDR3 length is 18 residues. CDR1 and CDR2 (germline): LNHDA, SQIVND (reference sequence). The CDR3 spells CASKFTGRGLGAYNEQFF. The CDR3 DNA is TGTGCCAGTAAGTTCACGGGGAGGGGCCTCGGGGCCTACAATGAGCAGTTCTTC.

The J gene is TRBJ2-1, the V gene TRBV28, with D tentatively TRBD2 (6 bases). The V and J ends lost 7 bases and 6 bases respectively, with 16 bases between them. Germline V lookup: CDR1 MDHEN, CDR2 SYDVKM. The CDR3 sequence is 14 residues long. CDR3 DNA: TGTGCCAGCACTCTGGACTCGGGACTCAATGAGCAGTTCTTC. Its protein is CASTLDSGLNEQFF. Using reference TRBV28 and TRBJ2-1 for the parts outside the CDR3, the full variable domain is DVKVTQSSRYLVKRTGEKVFLECVQDMDHENMFWYRQDPGLGLRLIYFSYDVKMKEKGDIPEGYSVSREKKERFSLILESASTNQTSMYLCASTLDSGLNEQFFGPGTRLTVL.

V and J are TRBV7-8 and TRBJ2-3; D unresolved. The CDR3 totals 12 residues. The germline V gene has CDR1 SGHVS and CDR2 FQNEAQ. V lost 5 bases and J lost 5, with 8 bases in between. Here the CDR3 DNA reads TGTGCCAGCAGCAGCCTTGGAGATACGCAGTATTTT. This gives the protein CASSSLGDTQYF. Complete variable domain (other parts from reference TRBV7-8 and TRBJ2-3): GAGVSQSPRYKVAKRGQDVALRCDPISGHVSLFWYQQALGQGPEFLTYFQNEAQLDKSGLPSDRFFAERPEGSVSTLKIQRTQQEDSAVYLCASSSLGDTQYFGPGTRLTVL.

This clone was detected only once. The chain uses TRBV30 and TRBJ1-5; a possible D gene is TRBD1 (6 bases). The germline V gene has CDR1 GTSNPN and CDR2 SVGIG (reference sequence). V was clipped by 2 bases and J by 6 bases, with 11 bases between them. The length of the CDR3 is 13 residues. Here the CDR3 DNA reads TGTGCCTGGAGTTCAACAGGGTCTCAGCCCCAGCATTTT. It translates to CAWSSTGSQPQHF.

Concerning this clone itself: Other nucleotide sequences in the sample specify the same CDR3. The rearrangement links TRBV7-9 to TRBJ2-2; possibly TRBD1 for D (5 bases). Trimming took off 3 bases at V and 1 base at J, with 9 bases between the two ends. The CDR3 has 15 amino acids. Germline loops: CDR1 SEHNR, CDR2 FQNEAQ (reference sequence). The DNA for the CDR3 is TGTGCCAGCAGCTTGCCGCAGGGGAACACCGGGGAGCTGTTTTTT. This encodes CASSLPQGNTGELFF.

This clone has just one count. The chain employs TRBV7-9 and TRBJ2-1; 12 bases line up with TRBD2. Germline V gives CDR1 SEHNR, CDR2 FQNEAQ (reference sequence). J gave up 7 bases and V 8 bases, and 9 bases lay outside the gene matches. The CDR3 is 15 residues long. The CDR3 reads CASQIALAGGNEQFF. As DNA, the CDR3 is TGTGCCAGCCAAATCGCACTAGCGGGAGGAAATGAGCAGTTCTTC.

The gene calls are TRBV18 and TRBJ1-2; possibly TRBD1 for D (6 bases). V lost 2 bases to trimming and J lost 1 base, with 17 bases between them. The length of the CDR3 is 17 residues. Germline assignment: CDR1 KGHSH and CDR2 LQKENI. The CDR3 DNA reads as TGTGCCAGCTCACCAACACAGGGTCCGTGGGATAACTATGGCTACACCTTC. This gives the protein CASSPTQGPWDNYGYTF.

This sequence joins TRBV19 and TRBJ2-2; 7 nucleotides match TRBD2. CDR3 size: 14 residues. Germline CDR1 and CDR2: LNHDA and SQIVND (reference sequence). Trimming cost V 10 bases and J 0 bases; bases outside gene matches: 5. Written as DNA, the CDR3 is TGTGCCACTCAGCGGGATTCGAACACCGGGGAGCTGTTTTTT. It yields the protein CATQRDSNTGELFF.

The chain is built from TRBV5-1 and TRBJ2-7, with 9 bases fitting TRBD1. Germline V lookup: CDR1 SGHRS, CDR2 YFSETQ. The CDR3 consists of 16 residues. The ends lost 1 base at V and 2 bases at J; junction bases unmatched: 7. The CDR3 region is CASSLRGTGFPYEQYF. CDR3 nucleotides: TGCGCCAGCAGCTTGAGGGGGACAGGGTTCCCCTACGAGCAGTACTTC.

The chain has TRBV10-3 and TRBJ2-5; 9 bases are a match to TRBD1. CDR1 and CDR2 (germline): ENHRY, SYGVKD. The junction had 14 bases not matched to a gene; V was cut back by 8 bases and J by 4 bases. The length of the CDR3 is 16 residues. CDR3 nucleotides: TGTGCCATCGCTCGGGGGGACAGGGTAGAAGGAGAGACCCAGTACTTC. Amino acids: CAIARGDRVEGETQYF.

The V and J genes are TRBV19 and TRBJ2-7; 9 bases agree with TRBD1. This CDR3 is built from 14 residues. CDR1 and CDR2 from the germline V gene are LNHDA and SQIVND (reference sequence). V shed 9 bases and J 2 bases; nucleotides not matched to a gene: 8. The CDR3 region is CASAAGTGPYEQYF. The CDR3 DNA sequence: TGTGCCAGCGCAGCAGGGACAGGGCCCTACGAGCAGTACTTC.

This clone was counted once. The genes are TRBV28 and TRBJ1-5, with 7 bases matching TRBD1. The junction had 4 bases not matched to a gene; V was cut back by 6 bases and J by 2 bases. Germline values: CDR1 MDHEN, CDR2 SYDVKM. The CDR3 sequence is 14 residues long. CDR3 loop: CASREGAGNQPQHF. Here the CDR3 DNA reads TGTGCCAGCAGGGAGGGGGCGGGCAATCAGCCCCAGCATTTT.

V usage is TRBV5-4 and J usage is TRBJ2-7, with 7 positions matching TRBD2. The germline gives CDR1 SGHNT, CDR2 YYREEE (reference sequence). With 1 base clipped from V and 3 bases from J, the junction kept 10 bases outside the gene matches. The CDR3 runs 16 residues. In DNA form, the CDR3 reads TGTGCCAGCAGCTTGCGTGCTAGCGGAACACACTACGAGCAGTACTTC. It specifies CASSLRASGTHYEQYF.

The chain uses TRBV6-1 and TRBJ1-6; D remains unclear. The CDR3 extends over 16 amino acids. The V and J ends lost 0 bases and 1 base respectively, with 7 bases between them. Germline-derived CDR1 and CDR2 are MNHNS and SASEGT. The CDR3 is CASSEATGSYNSPLHF. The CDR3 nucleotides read TGTGCCAGCAGTGAAGCAACGGGGTCCTATAATTCACCCCTCCACTTT.

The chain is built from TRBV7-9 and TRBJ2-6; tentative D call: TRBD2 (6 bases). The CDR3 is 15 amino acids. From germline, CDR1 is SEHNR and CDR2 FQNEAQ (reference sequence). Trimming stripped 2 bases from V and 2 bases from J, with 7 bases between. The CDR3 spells CASSLWRAGANVLTF. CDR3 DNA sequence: TGTGCCAGCAGCTTATGGAGGGCTGGGGCCAACGTCCTGACTTTC.

The CDR3 region has the DNA TGTGCCTGGAGTGTACTAGGGGGCAATGCTTGGGAGACCCAGTACTTC. Translating gives CAWSVLGGNAWETQYF. The gene calls are TRBV30 and TRBJ2-5; 7 bases agree with TRBD1. The CDR3 length is 16 residues. Looked up from germline, CDR1 is GTSNPN and CDR2 is SVGIG (reference sequence). V gave up 0 bases and J gave up 5 bases; unmatched junction bases: 12.

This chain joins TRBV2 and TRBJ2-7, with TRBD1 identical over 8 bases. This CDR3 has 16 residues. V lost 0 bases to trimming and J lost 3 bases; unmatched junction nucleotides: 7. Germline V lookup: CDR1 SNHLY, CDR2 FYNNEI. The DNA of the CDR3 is TGTGCCAGCAGTGAAGCGCGGGCACAGGGGGGCTACGAGCAGTACTTC. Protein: CASSEARAQGGYEQYF.

CDR3 DNA sequence: TGTGCCAGCAGCCATAGAGGGGGGGGCGGGCAACGCACCGGGGAGCTGTTTTTT. Protein product: CASSHRGGGGQRTGELFF. The rearrangement joins TRBV7-8 to TRBJ2-2, with D tentatively TRBD2 (7 bases). There are 18 residues in the CDR3. CDR1 and CDR2 (germline): SGHVS, FQNEAQ. V was cut by 5 bases and J by 4 bases, with 23 bases left in between. Combining the CDR3 with reference TRBV7-8 and TRBJ2-2 gives the whole variable domain GAGVSQSPRYKVAKRGQDVALRCDPISGHVSLFWYQQALGQGPEFLTYFQNEAQLDKSGLPSDRFFAERPEGSVSTLKIQRTQQEDSAVYLCASSHRGGGGQRTGELFFGEGSRLTVL.

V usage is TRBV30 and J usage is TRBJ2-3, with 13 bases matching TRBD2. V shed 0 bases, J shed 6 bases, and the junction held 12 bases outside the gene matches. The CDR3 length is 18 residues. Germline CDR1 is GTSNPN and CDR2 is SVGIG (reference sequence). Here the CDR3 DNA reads TGTGCCTGGAGTGTACTAGCGGGAGGGGTGGTTAAAACGGATACGCAGTATTTT. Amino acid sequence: CAWSVLAGGVVKTDTQYF.

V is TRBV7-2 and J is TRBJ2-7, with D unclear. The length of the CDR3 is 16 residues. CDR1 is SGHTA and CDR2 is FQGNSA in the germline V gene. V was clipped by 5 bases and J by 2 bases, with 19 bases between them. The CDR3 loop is CASSPQSGQVTYEQYF. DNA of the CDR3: TGTGCCAGCAGCCCTCAAAGTGGGCAGGTCACCTACGAGCAGTACTTC.

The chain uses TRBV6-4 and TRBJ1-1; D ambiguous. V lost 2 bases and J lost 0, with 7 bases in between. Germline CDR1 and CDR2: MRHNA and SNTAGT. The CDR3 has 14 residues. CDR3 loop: CASSDNSLNTEAFF. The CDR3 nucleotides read TGTGCCAGCAGTGACAACAGTCTGAACACTGAAGCTTTCTTT.